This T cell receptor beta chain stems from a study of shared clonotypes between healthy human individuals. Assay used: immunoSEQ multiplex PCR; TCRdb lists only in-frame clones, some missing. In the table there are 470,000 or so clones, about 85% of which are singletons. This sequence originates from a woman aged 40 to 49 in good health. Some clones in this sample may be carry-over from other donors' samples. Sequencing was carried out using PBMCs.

CDR3 amino acids: CASSVGGYEQYF. The DNA of the CDR3 is TGTGCCAGCAGCGTTGGGGGATACGAGCAGTACTTC. V usage is TRBV7-9 and J usage is TRBJ2-7, with D possibly being TRBD1 or TRBD2 (5 bases each). The CDR3 sequence is 12 residues long. The V and J ends lost 5 bases and 4 bases respectively, with 9 bases between them. The germline CDR1 and CDR2 sequences are SEHNR and FQNEAQ (reference sequence).